This entry lists 21 T cell receptor beta chains sequenced from one sample in a study of shared clonotypes between healthy human individuals (dated by TCRdb to about 2020). Preparation of the library involved the immunoSEQ multiplex PCR assay. Imported from immuneACCESS, the table was reduced by TCRdb to in-frame sequences with V and J called. These copies leave out some clones; in studies compared against another copy, an unresolved V gene accounts for under half, and the cause of the remainder is not known. This sample is represented by a few million clones; approximately 92% of them were singletons. Over 0.12% of the sample is taken by the ten largest. The sample taken for sequencing was naive CD4+ T cells sorted from blood. The cell subset or site tag for this specimen amounts to: CD45RA+ positively selected. Receptor source: a man younger than 35 in good health.

Points on this clone: Other nucleotide sequences from this sample produce the same CDR3. The chain is built from TRBV10-3 and TRBJ2-3; D is unresolved. Germline loops: CDR1 ENHRY, CDR2 SYGVKD. Trimming took 6 bases from V and 3 from J, leaving 10 bases between them. The CDR3 is 13 residues long. As DNA, the CDR3 is TGTGCCATCAGCCCTGGGTTAACAGATACGCAGTATTTT. Translating gives CAISPGLTDTQYF.

About this clone: The identical CDR3 is also encoded by other nucleotide sequences in the sample. The rearrangement joins TRBV18 to TRBJ2-1; TRBD1 might be the D (5 bases). Germline V gene data show CDR1 as KGHSH and CDR2 as LQKENI. Deletions cut 1 base from V and 4 bases from J, with 8 bases between. There are 14 residues in the CDR3. The CDR3 reads CASSPRTGYNEQFF. For the CDR3, the DNA is TGTGCCAGCTCACCACGAACAGGATACAATGAGCAGTTCTTC.

The chain employs TRBV6-5 and TRBJ2-7; D may be TRBD1 (6 bases). The CDR3 spans 15 residues. V lost 6 bases and J 9 bases, leaving 24 bases between the germline ends. Germline V gives CDR1 MNHEY, CDR2 SVGAGI. Written as DNA, the CDR3 is TGTGCCAGCAGGGGTCCGTCATCAGGGGAGTCTGGGCAGTACTTC. This sequence encodes CASRGPSSGESGQYF.

The chain uses TRBV21-1 and TRBJ1-6; the table's D call, TRBD1, was not checked against the DNA. TRBV21-1 has pseudogene status. This CDR3 is 17 amino acids long. Written as DNA, the CDR3 is TGTGCCAGCAGCACCTTACCTCGACAGGGCTATAATTCACCCCTCCACTTT. This gives the protein CASSTLPRQGYNSPLHF.

This chain's CDR3 is CATKTSGISSAGELFF. The DNA of the CDR3 is TGCGCCACCAAGACTAGCGGGATAAGTTCAGCCGGGGAGCTGTTTTTT. The rearrangement joins TRBV10-2 to TRBJ2-2; 11 bases align to TRBD2. The CDR3 is made up of 16 amino acids. Looked up from germline, CDR1 is WSHSY and CDR2 is SAAADI. V was pared by 10 bases and J by 6 bases, with 13 bases of the junction left unmatched.

As to this clone: The same CDR3 can be traced to other DNA sequences in this sample. The genes are TRBV7-2 and TRBJ2-1, with D possibly TRBD2 on 5 matching bases. V was trimmed by 1 base and J by 7 bases, leaving 8 bases between them. CDR3 length: 13 residues. CDR1 and CDR2 from the germline V gene are SGHTA and FQGNSA. CDR3 sequence (DNA): TGTGCCAGCAGCTTAGGGACTGGGAATGAGCAGTTCTTC. Encoded protein: CASSLGTGNEQFF.

The chain employs TRBV21-1 and TRBJ2-7; TRBD2 was called by the table and not checked on the DNA. TRBV21-1 counts as a pseudogene. The CDR3 totals 18 residues. CDR3 region: CASSKRPGGGRGGSEQYF. Here the CDR3 DNA reads TGTGCCAGCAGCAAAAGGCCTGGTGGCGGGAGAGGTGGTTCCGAGCAGTACTTC.

This clone was picked up one time. The chain uses TRBV5-1 and TRBJ1-1; maybe TRBD1 (6 bases). This CDR3 spans 17 amino acids. V lost 0 bases and J lost 1, with 16 bases in between. Per the germline V gene, CDR1 is SGHRS and CDR2 is YFSETQ. Here the CDR3 reads CASSLGGGGTKNTEAFF. The CDR3 region has the DNA TGCGCCAGCAGCTTGGGTGGCGGGGGCACAAAGAACACTGAAGCTTTCTTT.

The genes are TRBV2 and TRBJ1-5, with 7 bases matching TRBD1. CDR1 SNHLY and CDR2 FYNNEI come from the germline V gene. Germline trimming cut 6 bases from V and 0 bases from J; bases unmatched to any gene: 5. This CDR3 is built from 15 residues. CDR3 sequence reads: CASRGQLLSNQPQHF. Written as DNA, the CDR3 is TGTGCCAGCAGGGGACAGCTTCTTAGCAATCAGCCCCAGCATTTT.

This clone has a handful of counts. This rearrangement joins TRBV9 to TRBJ1-5; D gene uncertain. The CDR3 is 15 residues long. Germline V gives CDR1 SGDLS, CDR2 YYNGEE. V lost 0 bases and J lost 0, with 7 bases in between. As DNA, the CDR3 is TGTGCCAGCAGCGTAGATGCCGGTAGCAATCAGCCCCAGCATTTT. It codes for CASSVDAGSNQPQHF.

The chain links TRBV28 to TRBJ2-7; 9 bases line up with TRBD2. Germline V gene lookup returns CDR1 MDHEN and CDR2 SYDVKM. The CDR3 spans 15 residues. Germline trimming cut 5 bases from V and 6 bases from J; bases unmatched to any gene: 11. CDR3: CASSQPLAGTGEQYF. The CDR3 nucleotides read TGTGCCAGCAGTCAACCCCTAGCGGGGACTGGCGAGCAGTACTTC.

The chain couples TRBV19 to TRBJ2-2, with D perhaps being TRBD1 or TRBD2 (10 bases each). The length of the CDR3 is 19 residues. Germline V gene data show CDR1 as LNHDA and CDR2 as SQIVND (reference sequence). Trimming pared 5 bases from V and 7 bases from J, leaving 29 bases between. The CDR3 loop reads CASSRLGQGTSVEGGELFF. DNA of the CDR3: TGTGCCAGTAGTCGATTGGGACAGGGGACTAGCGTCGAGGGCGGGGAGCTGTTTTTT. The full variable domain, completed using reference TRBV19 and TRBJ2-2, is DGGITQSPKYLFRKEGQNVTLSCEQNLNHDAMYWYRQDPGQGLRLIYYSQIVNDFQKGDIAEGYSVSREKKESFPLTVTSAQKNPTAFYLCASSRLGQGTSVEGGELFFGEGSRLTVL.

The rearrangement joins TRBV5-1 to TRBJ1-2, with TRBD1 matching 9 bases. Per the germline V gene, CDR1 is SGHRS and CDR2 is YFSETQ. J lost 6 bases, V lost 1 base, and 10 bases had no gene match. The CDR3 contains 16 residues. CDR3 bases: TGCGCCAGCAGCTTGTTTTCGACAGGGGGGACGGATGGCTACACCTTC. It specifies CASSLFSTGGTDGYTF. The full variable domain, in which reference TRBV5-1 and TRBJ1-2 provide the parts outside the CDR3, is KAGVTQTPRYLIKTRGQQVTLSCSPISGHRSVSWYQQTPGQGLQFLFEYFSETQRNKGNFPGRFSGRQFSNSRSEMNVSTLELGDSALYLCASSLFSTGGTDGYTFGSGTRLTVV.

The genes are TRBV11-2 and TRBJ1-3; D ambiguous. From germline, CDR1 is SGHAT and CDR2 FQNNGV. Deletions cut 3 bases from V and 4 bases from J, with 10 bases between. The CDR3 totals 14 residues. CDR3 coding DNA: TGTGCCAGCAGCTTTTTCCGAGTAGGAAACACCATATATTTT. Translating it yields CASSFFRVGNTIYF. Complete variable domain (other parts from reference TRBV11-2 and TRBJ1-3): EAGVAQSPRYKIIEKRQSVAFWCNPISGHATLYWYQQILGQGPKLLIQFQNNGVVDDSQLPKDRFSAERLKGVDSTLKIQPAKLEDSAVYLCASSFFRVGNTIYFGEGSWLTVV.

The gene calls are TRBV10-2 and TRBJ1-5, with 8 nucleotides matching TRBD1. This CDR3 spans 15 amino acids. Germline CDR1 and CDR2: WSHSY and SAAADI. V lost 4 bases and J lost 2; bases outside the gene matches: 4. The CDR3 bases are TGCGCCAGCAGTGCAGGGGGCAGCGGCAATCAGCCCCAGCATTTT. It translates to CASSAGGSGNQPQHF.

This clone was seen more than once but under ten times. The chain uses TRBV7-9 and TRBJ1-6, with no clear D. This CDR3 is 15 amino acids long. CDR1 and CDR2 (germline): SEHNR, FQNEAQ (reference sequence). V lost 8 bases and J 4 bases, leaving 15 bases between the germline ends. In nucleotides, the CDR3 is TGTGCCAGCGGGGAGGGAGGGCGGTATAATTCACCCCTCCACTTT. This translates into CASGEGGRYNSPLHF.

For the CDR3, the DNA is TGTGCCAGCAGCCTCCGGAGGCCAGGGAAGAGAACTAATGAAAAACTGTTTTTT. It specifies CASSLRRPGKRTNEKLFF. The gene calls are TRBV14 and TRBJ1-4, with D maybe TRBD1 (5 bases). The CDR3 is 18 amino acids. Germline V lookup: CDR1 SGHDN, CDR2 FVKESK. With 4 bases removed from V and 1 base from J, the gap between germline ends came to 19 bases.

Note on this clone: Within the sample, other DNA sequences also encode this same CDR3. The chain employs TRBV6-1 and TRBJ2-3; 7 nucleotides line up with TRBD1. Per the germline V gene, CDR1 is MNHNS and CDR2 is SASEGT. This CDR3 has 15 amino acids. The V and J ends lost 3 bases and 0 bases, in that order; junction bases with no gene match: 3. The CDR3 DNA reads TGTGCCAGCAGTGATAGGGGGCGAAGCACAGATACGCAGTATTTT. This sequence encodes CASSDRGRSTDTQYF.

The chain has TRBV28 and TRBJ1-6; D perhaps matches TRBD1 (5 bases). The germline V gene has CDR1 MDHEN and CDR2 SYDVKM. Trimming left V 8 bases short and J 6 bases short, with 26 bases between. CDR3 size: 18 residues. The CDR3 region is CASRQTLTVPGSNSPLHF. The DNA for the CDR3 is TGTGCCAGCCGTCAAACCTTGACAGTGCCTGGGAGTAATTCACCCCTCCACTTT.

The V call is TRBV6-1, the J call TRBJ1-4; no clear D. Trimming cost V 2 bases and J 5 bases, with 12 bases left between them. The CDR3 has 15 residues. Germline V gene sequence: CDR1 MNHNS, CDR2 SASEGT. The CDR3 loop is CASSEMWTRNEKLFF. In DNA, the CDR3 is TGTGCCAGCAGTGAAATGTGGACGAGGAATGAAAAACTGTTTTTT.

This chain joins TRBV5-1 and TRBJ1-2; TRBD1 matches at 9 bases. V trimming: 4 bases; J trimming: 6 bases; junction bases outside the gene matches: 16. Germline V gene data show CDR1 as SGHRS and CDR2 as YFSETQ. CDR3 size: 17 residues. In nucleotides, the CDR3 is TGCGCCAGCAGCCTGACAGGGGGGCAACCGCCTAGGAATGGCTACACCTTC. The encoded protein is CASSLTGGQPPRNGYTF.